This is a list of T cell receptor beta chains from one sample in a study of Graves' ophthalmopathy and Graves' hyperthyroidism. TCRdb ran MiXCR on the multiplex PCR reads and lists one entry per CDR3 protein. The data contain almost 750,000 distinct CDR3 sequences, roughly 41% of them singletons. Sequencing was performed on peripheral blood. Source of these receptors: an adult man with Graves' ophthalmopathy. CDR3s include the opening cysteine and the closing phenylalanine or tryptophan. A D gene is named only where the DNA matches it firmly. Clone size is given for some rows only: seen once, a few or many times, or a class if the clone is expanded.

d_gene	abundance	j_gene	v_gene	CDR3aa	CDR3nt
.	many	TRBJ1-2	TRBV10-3	CAISEGLVGYTF	TGTGCCATCAGTGAAGGTTTAGTAGGCTACACCTTC
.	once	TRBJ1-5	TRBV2	CASSDNSYSNQPQHF	TGTGCCAGCAGTGATAACAGCTATAGCAATCAGCCCCAGCATTTT
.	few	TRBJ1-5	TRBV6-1	CASSLLHEEQPQHF	TGTGCCAGCAGTTTATTACACGAAGAACAGCCCCAGCATTTT
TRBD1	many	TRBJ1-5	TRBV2	CASSERGQGTHQPQHF	TGTGCCAGCAGTGAAAGGGGACAGGGGACCCATCAGCCCCAGCATTTT
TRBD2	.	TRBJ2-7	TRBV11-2	CASSFGLAVTYEQYF	TGTGCCAGCAGCTTCGGACTAGCGGTTACCTACGAGCAGTACTTC
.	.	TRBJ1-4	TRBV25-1	CAQEANEKLFF	TGTGCCCAGGAAGCTAATGAAAAACTGTTTTTT
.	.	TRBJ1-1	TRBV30	CAWSVGFRDGHTEAFF	TGTGCCTGGAGTGTTGGGTTTAGAGACGGACACACTGAAGCTTTCTTT
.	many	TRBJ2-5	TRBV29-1	CSVGFGGGETQYF	TGCAGCGTGGGGTTCGGCGGAGGGGAGACCCAGTACTTC
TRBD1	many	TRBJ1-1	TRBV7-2	CASSIWTGRAEAFF	TGTGCCAGCAGCATCTGGACAGGGCGGGCTGAAGCTTTCTTT
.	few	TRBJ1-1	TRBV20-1	CSARDFENTEAFF	TGCAGTGCTAGAGACTTCGAGAACACTGAAGCTTTCTTT
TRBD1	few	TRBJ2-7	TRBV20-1	CSVTGQDDNEQYF	TGCAGTGTTACGGGACAGGATGACAATGAGCAGTACTTC
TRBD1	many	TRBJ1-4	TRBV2	CARKQGIGANEKLFF	TGTGCCAGGAAACAGGGGATTGGGGCTAATGAAAAACTGTTTTTT
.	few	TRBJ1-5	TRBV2	CASSYSGDQPQHF	TGTGCCAGCAGTTACTCGGGGGATCAGCCCCAGCATTTT
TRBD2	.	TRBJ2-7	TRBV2	CASSGTSGPTYEQYF	TGTGCCAGCAGTGGGACTAGCGGGCCTACCTACGAGCAGTACTTC
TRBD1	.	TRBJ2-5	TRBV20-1	CSASSPGQGQWETQYF	TGCAGTGCCAGCTCACCAGGACAGGGGCAGTGGGAGACCCAGTACTTC
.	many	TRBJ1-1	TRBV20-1	CSATQGSENTEAFF	TGCAGTGCTACTCAGGGATCCGAGAACACTGAAGCTTTCTTT
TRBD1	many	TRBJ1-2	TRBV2	CASSEERQGIRYTF	TGTGCCAGCAGTGAAGAGAGACAGGGGATACGCTACACCTTC
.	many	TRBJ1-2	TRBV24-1	CATSDPGTGDGYTF	TGTGCCACCAGTGATCCTGGGACCGGAGATGGCTACACCTTC
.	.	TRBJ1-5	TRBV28	CASRDVGFGQPQHF	TGTGCCAGCAGAGATGTGGGTTTCGGTCAGCCCCAGCATTTT
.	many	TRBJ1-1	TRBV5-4	CASSYQENTEAFF	TGTGCCAGCAGCTATCAGGAGAACACTGAAGCTTTCTTT
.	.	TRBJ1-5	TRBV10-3	CASSDRRLNQPQHF	TGTGCCAGCTCGGACAGAAGACTCAATCAGCCCCAGCATTTT
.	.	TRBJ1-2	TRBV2	CASSSGSNYGYTF	TGTGCCAGCAGTTCGGGGAGTAACTATGGCTACACCTTC
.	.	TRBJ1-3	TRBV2	CASSPQGFSGNTIYF	TGTGCCAGCAGTCCCCAGGGTTTCAGTGGAAACACCATATATTTT
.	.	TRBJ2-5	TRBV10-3	CATSAGASRETQYF	TGTGCCACAAGCGCGGGGGCGAGTAGAGAGACCCAGTACTTC
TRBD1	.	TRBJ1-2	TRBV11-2	CASSLGFGTGGFYGYTF	TGTGCCAGCAGCTTAGGATTCGGGACAGGGGGTTTCTATGGCTACACCTTC
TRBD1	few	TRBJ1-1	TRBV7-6	CASSLRTGGMTGTEAFF	TGTGCCAGCAGCTTGCGGACAGGGGGTATGACGGGCACTGAAGCTTTCTTT
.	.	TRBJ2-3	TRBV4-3	CASSGGTGTDTQYF	TGCGCCAGCAGCGGAGGGACTGGCACAGATACGCAGTATTTT
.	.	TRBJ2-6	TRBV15	CATSRQDSSGANVLTF	TGTGCCACCAGCAGACAGGATAGCTCTGGGGCCAACGTCCTGACTTTC
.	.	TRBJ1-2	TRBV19	CASSTGPGGAHGYTF	TGTGCCAGTAGTACCGGGCCCGGGGGGGCTCATGGCTACACCTTC
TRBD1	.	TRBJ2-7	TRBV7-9	CASSSRDRAYEQYF	TGTGCCAGCAGCTCCCGGGACAGAGCCTACGAGCAGTACTTC
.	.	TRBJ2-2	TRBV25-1	CASSDFAGELFF	TGTGCCAGCAGTGACTTCGCCGGGGAGCTGTTTTTT
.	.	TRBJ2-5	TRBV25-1	CASSTGTLLQETQYF	TGTGCCAGCAGTACCGGGACACTCCTTCAAGAGACCCAGTACTTC
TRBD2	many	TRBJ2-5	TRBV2	CASSAPAGRGETQYF	TGTGCCAGCAGTGCCCCAGCGGGGAGGGGAGAGACCCAGTACTTC
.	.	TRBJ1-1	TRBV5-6	CASSVTGAMNTEAFF	TGTGCCAGCAGCGTCACCGGGGCGATGAACACTGAAGCTTTCTTT
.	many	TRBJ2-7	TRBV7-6	CASSFVQEDYEQYF	TGTGCCAGCAGCTTTGTTCAAGAAGACTACGAGCAGTACTTC
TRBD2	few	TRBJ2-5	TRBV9	CASSEGTSGPRGTQYF	TGTGCCAGCAGCGAGGGGACTAGCGGACCAAGAGGGACCCAGTACTTC
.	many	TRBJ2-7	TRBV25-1	CASSGQGGGYEQYF	TGTGCCAGCAGTGGCCAGGGTGGGGGCTACGAGCAGTACTTC
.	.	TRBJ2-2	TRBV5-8	CASSPTGKNTGELFF	TGTGCCAGCAGCCCAACAGGGAAGAACACCGGGGAGCTGTTTTTT
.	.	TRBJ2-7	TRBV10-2	CASSESDQGSYEQYF	TGCGCCAGCAGTGAGTCGGATCAGGGATCCTACGAGCAGTACTTC
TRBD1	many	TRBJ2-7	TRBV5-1	CASSLLGTGSTYEQYF	TGCGCCAGCAGCTTGCTTGGGACAGGCAGCACCTACGAGCAGTACTTC
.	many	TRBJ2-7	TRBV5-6	CASSFYVQGEQYF	TGTGCCAGCAGCTTTTACGTCCAGGGGGAGCAGTACTTC
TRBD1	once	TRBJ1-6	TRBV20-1	CSAGGGAGGKNSPLHF	TGCAGTGCTGGGGGCGGGGCAGGGGGTAAAAATTCACCCCTCCACTTT
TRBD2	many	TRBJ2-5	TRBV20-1	CSARRGYQETQYF	TGCAGTGCTAGGCGGGGGTACCAAGAGACCCAGTACTTC
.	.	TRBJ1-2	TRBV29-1	CSRVAEANYGYTF	TGCAGCAGAGTGGCAGAGGCTAACTATGGCTACACCTTC
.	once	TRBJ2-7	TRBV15	CATSRDRGGLNEQYF	TGTGCCACCAGCAGAGATCGGGGAGGTCTCAATGAGCAGTACTTC
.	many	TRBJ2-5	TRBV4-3	CASSQEPDTGETQYF	TGCGCCAGCAGCCAAGAGCCTGACACCGGGGAGACCCAGTACTTC
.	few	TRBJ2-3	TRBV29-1	CSVTGQADTQYF	TGCAGCGTTACAGGGCAGGCAGATACGCAGTATTTT
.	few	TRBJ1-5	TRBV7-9	CASSLGEGPSNQPQHF	TGTGCCAGCAGCTTGGGAGAAGGGCCCAGCAATCAGCCCCAGCATTTT
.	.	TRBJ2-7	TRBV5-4	CASSQDNTHEQYF	TGTGCCAGCAGCCAGGACAATACCCACGAGCAGTACTTC
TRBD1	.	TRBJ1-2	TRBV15	CATSSLGQGADYGYTF	TGTGCCACCAGCAGCTTGGGACAGGGCGCGGACTATGGCTACACCTTC
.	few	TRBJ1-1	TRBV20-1	CSARAKGSRTEAFF	TGCAGTGCTAGAGCAAAAGGGTCGAGAACTGAAGCTTTCTTT
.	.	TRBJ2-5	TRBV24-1	CATSKTEETQYF	TGTGCCACCTCCAAGACTGAAGAGACCCAGTACTTC
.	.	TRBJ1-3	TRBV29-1	CSVALSMGGNTIYF	TGCAGCGTTGCCCTGTCGATGGGAGGAAACACCATATATTTT
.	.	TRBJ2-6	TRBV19	CASSRLQIPSGANVLTF	TGTGCCAGTAGTAGGTTACAGATTCCCTCTGGGGCCAACGTCCTGACTTTC
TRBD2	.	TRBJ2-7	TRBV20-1	CSARSPGLAGFDEQYF	TGCAGTGCTAGGTCTCCGGGACTAGCGGGATTCGACGAGCAGTACTTC